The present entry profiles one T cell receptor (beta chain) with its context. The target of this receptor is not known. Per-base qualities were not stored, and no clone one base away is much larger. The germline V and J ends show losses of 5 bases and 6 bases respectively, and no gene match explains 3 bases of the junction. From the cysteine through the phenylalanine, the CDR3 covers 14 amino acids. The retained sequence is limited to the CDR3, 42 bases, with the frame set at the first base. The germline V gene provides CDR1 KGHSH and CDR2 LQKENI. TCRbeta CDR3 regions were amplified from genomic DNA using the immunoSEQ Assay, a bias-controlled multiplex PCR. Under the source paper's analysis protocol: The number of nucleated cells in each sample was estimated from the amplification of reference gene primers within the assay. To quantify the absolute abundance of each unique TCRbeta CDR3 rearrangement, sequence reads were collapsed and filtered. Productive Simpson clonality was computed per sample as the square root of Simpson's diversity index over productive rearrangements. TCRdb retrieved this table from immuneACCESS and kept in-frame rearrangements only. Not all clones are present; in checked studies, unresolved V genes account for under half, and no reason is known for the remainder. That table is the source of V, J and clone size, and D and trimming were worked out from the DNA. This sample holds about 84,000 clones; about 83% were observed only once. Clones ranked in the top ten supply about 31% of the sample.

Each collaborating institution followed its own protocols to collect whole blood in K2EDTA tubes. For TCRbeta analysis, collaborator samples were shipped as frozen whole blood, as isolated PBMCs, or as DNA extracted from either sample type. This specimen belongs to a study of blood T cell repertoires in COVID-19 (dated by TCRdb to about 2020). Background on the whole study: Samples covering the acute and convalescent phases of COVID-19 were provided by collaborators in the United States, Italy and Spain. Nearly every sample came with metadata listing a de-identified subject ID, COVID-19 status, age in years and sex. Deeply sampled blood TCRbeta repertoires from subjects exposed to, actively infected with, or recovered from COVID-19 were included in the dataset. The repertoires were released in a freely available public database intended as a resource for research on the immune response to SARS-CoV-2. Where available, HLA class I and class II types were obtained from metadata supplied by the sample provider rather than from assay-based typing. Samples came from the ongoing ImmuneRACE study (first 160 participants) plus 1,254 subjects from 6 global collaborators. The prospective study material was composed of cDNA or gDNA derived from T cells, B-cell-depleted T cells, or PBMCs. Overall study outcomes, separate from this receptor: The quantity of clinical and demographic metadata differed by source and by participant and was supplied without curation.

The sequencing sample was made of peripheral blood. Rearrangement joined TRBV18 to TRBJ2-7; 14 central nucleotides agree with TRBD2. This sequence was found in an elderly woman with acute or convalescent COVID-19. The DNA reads TGTGCCAGCTCAGGGACTAGCGGGAGTTCCGAGCAGTACTTC. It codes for CASSGTSGSSEQYF.